This TCR beta chain was found in a study of identical twins. CDR1 and CDR2 from the germline V gene are SGHRS and YFSETQ. This CDR3 has 16 amino acids. The V gene end was trimmed by 2 bases and the J gene end by 3 bases; junction bases not matched to a gene: 6. Study observations and caveats: Weaker excess twin sharing was observed in beta out-of-frame sequences.

This clonotype was observed a handful of times. The antigen remains unidentified. Via MiXCR, TCRdb re-called the 5' RACE reads, giving one row per CDR3 protein. The data contain approximately 630,000 distinct CDR3 sequences, roughly 7.1% of them singletons. The same specimen was also included in a second study, on yellow fever vaccine responses in identical twins.

The chain uses TRBV5-1 and TRBJ2-1; 9 nucleotides match TRBD2. This TCR was recovered from a young woman in good health. The sample was PBMCs. CDR3 residues: CASSLPLAGDYNEQFF. The CDR3 DNA reads as TGCGCCAGCAGCTTACCATTAGCGGGGGACTACAATGAGCAGTTCTTC. The complete variable domain, with remaining parts taken from reference TRBV5-1 and TRBJ2-1, reads KAGVTQTPRYLIKTRGQQVTLSCSPISGHRSVSWYQQTPGQGLQFLFEYFSETQRNKGNFPGRFSGRQFSNSRSEMNVSTLELGDSALYLCASSLPLAGDYNEQFFGPGTRLTVL.